This is a list of T cell receptor beta chains from one sample in a study of Graves' ophthalmopathy and Graves' hyperthyroidism. Via MiXCR, TCRdb re-called the multiplex PCR reads, giving one row per CDR3 protein. Here the sample spans 660,000 or so distinct CDR3 sequences, about two fifths being singletons. The sequenced sample was peripheral blood. These TCRs come from an adult man with Graves' ophthalmopathy. CDR3s include the opening cysteine and the closing phenylalanine or tryptophan. D genes are given only for firm matches. Clone size is stated in some rows and not others, as once, few, many or a class when expanded.

>TRBV4-1|.|TRBJ1-2|.
TGCGCCAGCAGCCCAGTAGGGCCAAGTCGGTATGGCTACACCTTC
CASSPVGPSRYGYTF
>TRBV2|.|TRBJ1-2|.
TGTGCCAGCAGTGGGGCAGGGCCTGGAAACACCTTC
CASSGAGPGNTF
>TRBV20-1|.|TRBJ1-5|few
TGCAGTGCTAGAGCCTCCGGACATTTCGGCCAGCCCCAGCATTTT
CSARASGHFGQPQHF
>TRBV4-3|.|TRBJ2-2|.
TGCGCCAGCAGCCAAGAAGGGGCAGTTAACACCGGGGAGCTGTTTTTT
CASSQEGAVNTGELFF
>TRBV9|.|TRBJ2-7|many
TGTGCCAGCAGCGTTCGCGGGACGGTATCCTACGAGCAGTACTTC
CASSVRGTVSYEQYF
>TRBV11-3|.|TRBJ1-1|many
TGTGCCAGCAGTGAGGTAGGACATCTGAACACTGAAGCTTTCTTT
CASSEVGHLNTEAFF
>TRBV9|.|TRBJ1-1|few
TGTGCCAGCAGCGCCCTACGGAACACTGAAGCTTTCTTT
CASSALRNTEAFF
>TRBV7-2|.|TRBJ2-5|many
TGTGCCAGCAGCTTAACTACCTCCGAGACCCAGTACTTC
CASSLTTSETQYF
>TRBV2|.|TRBJ2-3|.
TGTGCCAGCAGGGAGGGAGACAGTGCAGATACGCAGTATTTT
CASREGDSADTQYF
>TRBV10-3|TRBD2|TRBJ2-7|many
TGTGCCGCAGGAAACTCCGGGACTAACTACGAGCAGTACTTC
CAAGNSGTNYEQYF
>TRBV15|.|TRBJ2-1|.
TGTGCCACCAAAATTAAAGATGAGCAGTTCTTC
CATKIKDEQFF
>TRBV25-1|.|TRBJ2-7|.
TGTGCCAGCGCCAAGACCCGGGGCAAAGTCAAGCCTTACGAGCAGTACTTC
CASAKTRGKVKPYEQYF
>TRBV3-1|.|TRBJ2-5|.
TGTGCCAGCAGCCAAGGCGGGGTTGTCGTCCTTGGAGAGACCCAGTACTTC
CASSQGGVVVLGETQYF
>TRBV25-1|.|TRBJ1-4|.
TGTGCCAGCAGTGAATACGGGTTTAATGAAAAACTGTTTTTT
CASSEYGFNEKLFF
>TRBV4-3|.|TRBJ2-7|once
TGCGCCAGCAGCCTCACAGGTTTAGGGGACGAGCAGTACTTC
CASSLTGLGDEQYF
>TRBV4-2|.|TRBJ1-5|.
TGTGCCAGCAGCCAAGAGGCTACCCCGGGGTTGAATCAGCCCCAGCATTTT
CASSQEATPGLNQPQHF
>TRBV5-1|.|TRBJ2-7|many
TGCGCCAGCAGCTTGGTTCCCGGAGGATACGAGCAGTACTTC
CASSLVPGGYEQYF
>TRBV7-9|TRBD2|TRBJ2-7|many
TGTGCCAGCAGCTCCACTAGCGGGAGTTTCTACGAGCAGTACTTC
CASSSTSGSFYEQYF
>TRBV7-7|TRBD1|TRBJ2-5|many
TGTGCCAGCAGCTTAGGTGGGGACAGGGGGAGAGCGGAGACCCAGTACTTC
CASSLGGDRGRAETQYF
>TRBV7-9|TRBD2|TRBJ2-5|many
TGTGCCAGCAGCCGACGGAATAGCGGGGATCAAGAGACCCAGTACTTC
CASSRRNSGDQETQYF
>TRBV24-1|TRBD2|TRBJ2-1|.
TGTGCCACCAGTGATTTGACTAGCGGGTTAAATGAGCAGTTCTTC
CATSDLTSGLNEQFF